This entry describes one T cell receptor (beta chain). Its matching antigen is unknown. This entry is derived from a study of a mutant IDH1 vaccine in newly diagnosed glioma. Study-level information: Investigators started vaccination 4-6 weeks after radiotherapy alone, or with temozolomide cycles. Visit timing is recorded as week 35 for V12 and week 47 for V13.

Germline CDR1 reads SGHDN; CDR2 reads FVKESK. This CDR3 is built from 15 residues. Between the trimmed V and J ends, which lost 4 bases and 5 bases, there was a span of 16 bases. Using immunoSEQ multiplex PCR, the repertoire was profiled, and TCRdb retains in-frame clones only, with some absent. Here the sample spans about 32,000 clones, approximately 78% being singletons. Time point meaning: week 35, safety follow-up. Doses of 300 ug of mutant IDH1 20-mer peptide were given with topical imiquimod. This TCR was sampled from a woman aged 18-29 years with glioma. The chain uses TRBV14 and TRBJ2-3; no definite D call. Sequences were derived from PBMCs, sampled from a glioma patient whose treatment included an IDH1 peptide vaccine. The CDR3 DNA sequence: TGTGCCAGCAGCCTCCAAGGCATCCCTGGAGATACGCAGTATTTT. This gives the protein CASSLQGIPGDTQYF.